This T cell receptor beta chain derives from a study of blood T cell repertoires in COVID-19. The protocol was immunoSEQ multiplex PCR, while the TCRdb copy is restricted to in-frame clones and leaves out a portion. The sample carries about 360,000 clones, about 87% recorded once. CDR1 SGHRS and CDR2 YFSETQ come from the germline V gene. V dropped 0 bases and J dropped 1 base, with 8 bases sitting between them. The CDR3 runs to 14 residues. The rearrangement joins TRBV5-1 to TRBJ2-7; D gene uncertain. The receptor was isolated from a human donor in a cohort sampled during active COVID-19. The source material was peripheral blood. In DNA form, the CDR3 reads TGCGCCAGCAGCTTGGTTGGAGATTCCTACGAGCAGTACTTC. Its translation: CASSLVGDSYEQYF.